This T cell receptor beta chain came from a study of glioma-infiltrating T cells after dendritic cell vaccination (dated by TCRdb to 2016 to 2018). Regarding the study in general: Of the approximately 15 glioblastoma patients in the cohort, all drawn from Phase I and II dendritic cell vaccination trials, 9 were newly diagnosed and 6 had recurrent disease. Between 2003 and 2012, the patients were given dendritic cell vaccination pulsed with autologous tumor lysate. The vaccine was prepared from monocyte-derived dendritic cells that were cultured for roughly seven days with IL-4 and GM-CSF and then pulsed overnight with autologous tumor lysate. Patients received three intradermal dendritic cell vaccine injections at biweekly intervals in the arm below the axilla. In glioblastoma patients vaccinated with dendritic cells, deep sequencing of TCR beta CDR3 regions served to measure the amount of tumor-infiltrating lymphocytes and to compare repertoires between tumor and blood. Survival after dendritic cell vaccination was correlated with TCR sequencing metrics such as TIL content and the overlap between tumor and blood repertoires. Study-level results and caveats: After dendritic cell vaccination, a higher estimated pretreatment TIL content predicted longer time to progression and longer overall survival. TCR clonality showed no direct relationship with survival, which suggests that a diverse polyclonal response may be important. The cohort was small and heterogeneous, with few patients having full blood and tumor sets and even fewer initial-recurrent tumor pairs. The three-group TCR overlap response model was described as speculative and requiring prospective validation.

Measured from the cysteine to the phenylalanine, the CDR3 is 15 residues long. The CDR3 DNA has 45 bases and is translated from base 1. Ends trimmed: V by 6 bases, J by 14 bases; bases unmatched to a gene: 15. The germline V gene (reference sequence) supplies CDR1 MNHEY and CDR2 SMNVEV. The immunoSEQ assay amplified TCRB CDR3 regions from 1.5 to 2.5 micrograms of genomic DNA, or from all available DNA when less than that amount was available. Multiplex PCR used 60 forward primers for TCR V beta segments and 13 reverse primers for J beta segments. To estimate the number of reads per starting template, synthetic control templates were added to each sample at limiting dilution. Reads of 87 bp were generated by sequencing on the Illumina HiSeq System. From the authors' description of their analysis: To remove PCR and sequencing errors, closely related sequences were merged with a nearest neighbor algorithm. TCR overlap was defined as the percentage of unique tumor TCR beta sequences that were also found in the peripheral blood of the same patient. TCRdb took this table from immuneACCESS and kept in-frame rearrangements with V and J called. Such tables lack part of the clones; where checked against another copy, unresolved V genes explain under half of the gap, and the rest is unexplained. The V and J calls and clone size are taken from that table; D and trimming were inferred from the DNA. This sample comprises some 60,000 clones, approximately 83% of them detected only once. The top ten clones comprise 15% to 17% of the sample.

In light of the paper, this sample's time point label describes: after dendritic cell vaccination, including at tumor progression/relapse. Patients were selected on the basis of adequate residual fresh-frozen tumor tissue and more than two years of available survival data. An isocitrate dehydrogenase mutation was not carried by any of the glioblastoma patients, although molecular status was otherwise variable. PBMC were collected before vaccination, two weeks after the third vaccination, and at tumor progression if progression occurred. The Qiagen DNeasy Blood extraction Kit was used for extraction of genomic DNA. With regard to this clone: The antigen this receptor binds is unknown. No per-base quality is available; no much larger clone lies one base away.

This chain is built from TRBV27 and TRBJ1-6; 8 nucleotides in the junction match TRBD1. This TCR was sampled from a human donor with glioblastoma. This sample comprised blood, obtained after dendritic cell vaccination. The CDR3 protein is CASSSNSGGPMALHF. The DNA reads TGTGCCAGCAGCTCAAACTCAGGGGGCCCCATGGCCCTCCACTTT.